A selection of T cell receptor beta chains follows, all from one sample in a study of chemoradiotherapy in HPV16-positive cancers. Clones were read by immunoSEQ multiplex PCR, and TCRdb kept only the in-frame ones, dropping some. The sample holds approximately 35,000 clones, about 92% seen once. Sequencing used blood, obtained from a patient who underwent chemoradiotherapy. The source is a human donor with HPV-associated anogenital cancer. Both conserved end residues are part of each CDR3. Fields, in order: CDR3 length, D gene, J gene, V gene, CDR3 DNA, CDR3 protein. A D gene is named only where the DNA matches it firmly.

16	TRBD1	TRBJ1-4	TRBV29-1	TGCAGCGCCGACCCCGGGACAGGGGTTTATGATGAAAAACTGTTTTTT	CSADPGTGVYDEKLFF
14	TRBD1	TRBJ1-2	TRBV6-5	TGTGCCAGCAGTTACAGGGGGCCGGGCTATGGCTACACCTTC	CASSYRGPGYGYTF
13	-	TRBJ2-5	TRBV6-1	TGTGCCAGCAGTGAAGTCCTCCAAGAGACCCAGTACTTC	CASSEVLQETQYF
15	-	TRBJ1-4	TRBV5-1	TGCGCCAGCAGCCCCCAGGGGATTTATAATGAAAAACTGTTTTTT	CASSPQGIYNEKLFF
19	-	TRBJ2-7	TRBV13	TGTGCCAGCACTGCTAACAAAGGCCAGGACAAACAGGTCTTCTACGAGCAGTACTTC	CASTANKGQDKQVFYEQYF
13	TRBD1	TRBJ1-2	TRBV6-5	TGTGCCAGCACCCCGGGACAGTACTATGGCTACACCTTC	CASTPGQYYGYTF
14	-	TRBJ1-6	TRBV6-5	TGTGCCAGCAGTTACGAGGGTAGGGATTCACCCCTCCACTTT	CASSYEGRDSPLHF
11	-	TRBJ2-1	TRBV6-1	TGTGCCAGCGACTTCTACAATGAGCAGTTCTTC	CASDFYNEQFF
15	-	TRBJ2-7	TRBV7-9	TGTGCCAGCAGCTTAGGGGCGGGCGTCTCCTACGAGCAGTACTTC	CASSLGAGVSYEQYF
13	-	TRBJ1-2	TRBV5-4	TGTGCCAGCAGCAACCCTCGGGATTTGGGCTACACCTTC	CASSNPRDLGYTF
11	-	TRBJ1-3	TRBV2	TGTGCCAGCAGTAGGGGAAACACCATATATTTT	CASSRGNTIYF
12	-	TRBJ2-7	TRBV29-1	TGCAGCGCCCGGCCGGGAACTGGCGAGCAGTACTTC	CSARPGTGEQYF